The 27 T cell receptor beta chains listed next were all sequenced from one sample in a study of blood T cell repertoires in COVID-19. Here immunoSEQ multiplex PCR was the method, and the copy in TCRdb shows in-frame clones only, minus some. The sample includes more than 95,000 clones, around 80% of them seen just once. The sequenced material came from peripheral blood. The receptors here all came from a man aged 40-49 years with active or convalescent COVID-19.

V usage is TRBV9 and J usage is TRBJ1-6; 9 bases match TRBD1. Trimming removed 1 base from V and 10 bases from J; junction bases left unmatched: 9. From germline, CDR1 is SGDLS and CDR2 YYNGEE. CDR3 size: 16 residues. CDR3 region: CASSVSGTGKESPLHF. The CDR3 DNA is TGTGCCAGCAGCGTATCAGGGACAGGGAAGGAATCACCCCTCCACTTT.

This rearrangement joins TRBV6-1 to TRBJ2-1; TRBD2 might be the D (5 bases). V dropped 2 bases and J dropped 4 bases, with 21 bases sitting between them. CDR1 and CDR2 (germline): MNHNS, SASEGT. The CDR3 length is 18 residues. CDR3 DNA sequence: TGTGCCAGCAGTGAATTCCGGACTTACGAACTGTTTTACAATGAGCAGTTCTTC. It codes for CASSEFRTYELFYNEQFF.

The genes are TRBV5-1 and TRBJ2-6, with TRBD2 as a possible D gene (5 bases). Germline V gene data show CDR1 as SGHRS and CDR2 as YFSETQ. There are 17 residues in the CDR3. V was cut by 4 bases and J by 0 bases, with 14 bases left in between. The DNA of the CDR3 is TGCGCCAGCAGCCCAGCGGCGGTCCACTCTGGGGCCAACGTCCTGACTTTC. Residues: CASSPAAVHSGANVLTF.

V and J are TRBV19 and TRBJ2-1, with D possibly TRBD2 on 6 matching bases. The germline V gene encodes CDR1 LNHDA and CDR2 SQIVND (reference sequence). The germline V and J ends were trimmed by 4 bases and 6 bases, with 16 bases remaining between them. There are 15 residues in the CDR3. CDR3 bases: TGTGCCAGTAGTACCCCCGGGGGTCCTCTCAATGAGCAGTTCTTC. Translating it yields CASSTPGGPLNEQFF.

This clone was picked up one time. This chain uses TRBV10-2 with TRBJ2-1; a weak D match, TRBD2 (5 bases). V lost 4 bases to trimming and J lost 0 bases, with 10 bases between them. The CDR3 runs 15 residues. CDR1 and CDR2 from the germline V gene are WSHSY and SAAADI. In DNA form, the CDR3 reads TGCGCCAGCAGTGGGCCTGGGAGCTCCTACAATGAGCAGTTCTTC. It encodes CASSGPGSSYNEQFF.

The chain employs TRBV5-1 and TRBJ1-2; 7 nucleotides align to TRBD1. Germline V gives CDR1 SGHRS, CDR2 YFSETQ. This CDR3 has 18 residues. J was trimmed by 8 bases and V by 4 bases; bases with no gene match: 23. CDR3 loop: CASSDTIPGQSITVGYTF. For the CDR3, the DNA is TGCGCCAGCAGCGATACCATCCCGGGACAGTCGATCACTGTGGGCTACACCTTC.

This chain uses TRBV3-1 (or the pseudogene TRBV3-2) with TRBJ1-5; D ambiguous. The CDR3 contains 15 residues. V lost 0 bases, J lost 6 bases, and 12 bases lay in between. Germline V gives CDR1 LGHDT, CDR2 YNNKEL (reference sequence). The CDR3 DNA reads TGTGCCAGCAGCCAAGATTACGCCACCAGTCAGCCCCAGCATTTT. Protein sequence: CASSQDYATSQPQHF.

Here the CDR3 reads CASSQKGDTEAFF. The CDR3 DNA reads as TGTGCCAGCAGCCAGAAGGGGGACACTGAAGCTTTCTTT. The chain joins TRBV3-1 (or the pseudogene TRBV3-2) to TRBJ1-1; weak D call: TRBD1 (6 bases). Germline V gene data show CDR1 as LGHDT and CDR2 as YNNKEL (reference sequence). V was shortened by 3 bases and J by 3 bases, with 8 bases between the two germline ends. The CDR3 is 13 amino acids.

This clone was seen just once. The genes are TRBV13 and TRBJ2-2; D is possibly TRBD1 (6 bases). Germline V gene sequence: CDR1 PRHDT, CDR2 FYEKMQ (reference sequence). The CDR3 has 17 residues. Trimming shortened V by 5 bases and J by 4 bases, and 20 bases separated the two germline ends. CDR3 bases: TGTGCCAGCAGCGTAACCCACAGGGATTTGAGCACCGGGGAGCTGTTTTTT. This encodes CASSVTHRDLSTGELFF.

This rearrangement joins TRBV25-1 to TRBJ2-5; weak D call: TRBD1 (5 bases). This CDR3 contains 12 residues. CDR1 and CDR2 from the germline V gene are MGHDK and SYGVNS. V lost 4 bases and J 9 bases, leaving 12 bases between the germline ends. The CDR3 sequence is CASSAGLGAQYF. DNA of the CDR3: TGTGCCAGCAGTGCCGGGCTAGGGGCCCAGTACTTC.

The rearrangement uses TRBV29-1 and TRBJ2-3; D might be TRBD2 (7 bases). Germline-derived CDR1 and CDR2 are SQVTM and ANQGSEA. Trimming cost V 8 bases and J 0 bases, with 18 bases left between them. This CDR3 has 15 residues. The CDR3 spells CSTDGGAESTDTQYF. For the CDR3, the DNA is TGCAGCACGGATGGGGGGGCAGAAAGCACAGATACGCAGTATTTT.

This chain connects TRBV4-3 to TRBJ2-1, with D tentatively TRBD1 (6 bases). CDR3 length equals 15 residues. Germline CDR1 reads LGHNA; CDR2 reads YSLEER. V lost 2 bases and J 4 bases, leaving 12 bases between the germline ends. CDR3 in amino acids: CASSQFGQRYNEQFF. In DNA, the CDR3 is TGCGCCAGCAGCCAATTCGGACAGAGGTACAATGAGCAGTTCTTC.

This clone appeared once. V gene TRBV19 combines with J gene TRBJ1-5; D remains unclear. The CDR3 spans 15 residues. The germline V gene has CDR1 LNHDA and CDR2 SQIVND (reference sequence). The ends were cut back, 6 bases at V and 0 bases at J, with 12 bases in the middle. This chain's CDR3 is CASRRASDSNQPQHF. In DNA form, the CDR3 reads TGTGCCAGTAGGAGGGCCTCGGATAGCAATCAGCCCCAGCATTTT.

The chain carries TRBV5-5 and TRBJ2-2; tentatively, D is TRBD2 (6 bases). Germline CDR1 SGHKS, CDR2 YYEKEE (reference sequence). V gave up 0 bases and J gave up 7 bases, with 10 bases separating them. CDR3 size: 14 residues. The CDR3 coding sequence is TGTGCCAGCAGCTTGGCTACTAGCATCGGGGAGCTGTTTTTT. Protein product: CASSLATSIGELFF.

V and J are TRBV4-1 and TRBJ1-1; D gene unclear. V lost 2 bases, J lost 3 bases, and 13 bases lay in between. Germline CDR1 reads MGHRA; CDR2 reads YSYEKL. This CDR3 region has 15 residues. CDR3: CASSQLFKADTEAFF. As DNA, the CDR3 is TGCGCCAGCAGCCAACTTTTTAAGGCGGACACTGAAGCTTTCTTT.

The rearrangement links TRBV19 to TRBJ2-1, with 16 nucleotides matching TRBD2. The CDR3 totals 15 residues. Germline V gives CDR1 LNHDA, CDR2 SQIVND (reference sequence). The ends lost 6 bases at V and 9 bases at J; junction bases unmatched: 5. The CDR3 nucleotides read TGTGCCAGTAGGAAGGGACTAGCGGGGGGGAGTGAGCAGTTCTTC. Translated: CASRKGLAGGSEQFF.

The chain couples TRBV18 to TRBJ2-1; D gene ambiguous. The V and J ends lost 4 bases and 0 bases respectively, with 10 bases between them. The CDR3 totals 15 residues. CDR1 KGHSH and CDR2 LQKENI come from the germline V gene. The CDR3 sequence is CASSRGPSSYNEQFF. The CDR3 DNA is TGTGCCAGCTCACGAGGCCCTAGCTCCTACAATGAGCAGTTCTTC.

V is TRBV18 and J is TRBJ1-1, with TRBD1 as a possible D gene (6 bases). Trimming cost V 2 bases and J 5 bases, with 15 bases left between them. CDR3 length: 15 amino acids. Per germline, CDR1 KGHSH and CDR2 LQKENI. The DNA for the CDR3 is TGTGCCAGCTCACCATATCTGGGGGCAGAAACTGAAGCTTTCTTT. Its translation: CASSPYLGAETEAFF.

The chain carries TRBV7-2 and TRBJ1-1; TRBD1 matches 7 bases. Germline V CDR1 and CDR2: SGHTA, FQGNSA. This CDR3 comprises 16 residues. The ends lost 6 bases at V and 1 base at J; junction bases unmatched: 11. For the CDR3, the DNA is TGTGCCAGCAGAAGGGACAGCAATAAACCGAACACTGAAGCTTTCTTT. Amino acid sequence: CASRRDSNKPNTEAFF.

The V and J genes are TRBV3-1 (or the pseudogene TRBV3-2) and TRBJ2-5, with 13 bases fitting TRBD2. Germline CDR1 and CDR2: LGHDT and YNNKEL (reference sequence). J lost 4 bases, V lost 3 bases, and 5 bases had no gene match. This CDR3 is 16 amino acids long. For the CDR3, the DNA is TGTGCCAGCAGCCAGTCACTAGCGGGAGGGGGAGAGACCCAGTACTTC. Amino acids: CASSQSLAGGGETQYF.

CDR3: CASSLVERAGRFEQYF. CDR3 nucleotides: TGTGCCAGCAGCTTAGTTGAACGGGCAGGGCGGTTCGAGCAGTACTTC. V is TRBV7-3 and J is TRBJ2-7; D might be TRBD1 (5 bases). The CDR3 runs 16 residues. Trimming pared 2 bases from V and 6 bases from J, leaving 20 bases between. Per the germline V gene, CDR1 is SGHTA and CDR2 is FQGTGA. The whole variable domain, remainder taken from reference TRBV7-3 and TRBJ2-7, is GAGVSQTPSNKVTEKGKYVELRCDPISGHTALYWYRQSLGQGPEFLIYFQGTGAADDSGLPNDRFFAVRPEGSVSTLKIQRTERGDSAVYLCASSLVERAGRFEQYFGPGTRLTVT.

V is TRBV6-2 or TRBV6-3 and J is TRBJ2-3; TRBD2 is a possible D gene (6 bases). V lost 2 bases, J lost 8 bases, and 11 bases lay in between. Per germline, CDR1 MNHEY and CDR2 SVGEGT. The CDR3 length is 13 residues. CDR3 DNA: TGTGCCAGCAGTTACGACCGGCGGGGTACGCAGTATTTT. This sequence encodes CASSYDRRGTQYF.

The chain carries TRBV4-1 and TRBJ2-5; TRBD2 aligns across 9 bases. CDR1 and CDR2 from the germline V gene are MGHRA and YSYEKL. The CDR3 consists of 15 residues. With 3 bases clipped from V and 4 bases from J, the junction kept 6 bases outside the gene matches. The CDR3 sequence is CASSHVAGEGETQYF. The CDR3 coding sequence is TGCGCCAGCAGCCATGTAGCGGGAGAAGGAGAGACCCAGTACTTC.

V is TRBV5-8 and J is TRBJ2-2; the D is unclear. The V gene's germline CDR1 is SGHTS and CDR2 YDEGEE. The CDR3 is made up of 13 amino acids. Between the trimmed V and J ends, which lost 0 bases and 3 bases, there was a span of 3 bases. The DNA for the CDR3 is TGTGCCAGCAGCTTGGGCGACACCGGGGAGCTGTTTTTT. As protein: CASSLGDTGELFF.

For this clone: The junction departs from germline at one end; a sequencing error may be responsible. The chain is built from TRBV6-2 or TRBV6-3 and TRBJ1-2; D not certain. This CDR3 is built from 13 residues. CDR1 is MNHEY and CDR2 is SVGEGT in the germline V gene. The DNA of the CDR3 is TGTGCCAGCAGTAACTCGGGCCCCTATGGCTACACCTTC. It is translated as CASSNSGPYGYTF.

The gene calls are TRBV29-1 and TRBJ2-3; D not resolved. Germline assignment: CDR1 SQVTM and CDR2 ANQGSEA. V gave up 2 bases and J gave up 2 bases, with 5 bases separating them. The CDR3 sequence is 12 residues long. DNA for the CDR3: TGCAGCGTTGAACCAGACACAGATACGCAGTATTTT. Amino acids: CSVEPDTDTQYF.

The chain joins TRBV5-4 to TRBJ2-5; a possible D gene is TRBD2 (5 bases). The CDR3 extends over 12 amino acids. V gave up 4 bases and J gave up 7 bases, with 11 bases separating them. Germline V CDR1 and CDR2: SGHNT, YYREEE (reference sequence). DNA for the CDR3: TGTGCCAGCAGCCCAGCTGAGGGGACCCAGTACTTC. Translating it yields CASSPAEGTQYF.